This T cell receptor beta chain was sequenced during a study of control samples from healthy donors and cancer patients (dated by TCRdb to between 2020 and 2021). Comments on this clone: Its antigen has not been determined. There are no base qualities to consult, and no much larger clone falls within one base.

The germline V gene gives CDR1 as SGHNT and CDR2 as YENEEA. The CDR3 covers 13 residues, taking in both the cysteine and the phenylalanine. This entry keeps only the CDR3 DNA: 39 bases, framed from base 1. Trimming takes 2 bases from V and 6 bases from J, and the germline ends sit 5 bases apart. Libraries were prepared through the immunoSEQ multiplex PCR assay. TCRdb limited this immuneACCESS table to in-frame rearrangements with V and J called. A share of clones is missing; checked studies link under half to unresolved V genes, and the rest is unexplained. Here the sample has approximately 130,000 clones; about 90% occur a single time. The top ten clonotypes cover about 2.7% of the sample.

The V gene is TRBV11-3 and the J gene is TRBJ1-6, with an unclear D gene assignment. The sequenced sample consisted of blood. The source of this sequence is a man between 60 and 75 years old in good health. At the DNA level, the sequence is TGTGCCAGCAGCTTACTTGCTAATTCACCCCTCCACTTT. The encoded protein is CASSLLANSPLHF.